This T cell receptor (beta chain) came from a study of OX40 agonist ivuxolimab in advanced cancers. The wider study: Intravenous ivuxolimab was administered to patients every 2 weeks at 0.01 to 10 mg/kg.

Sequencing was performed with immunoSEQ multiplex PCR; in TCRdb, only in-frame clones are kept and a portion is missing. The sample has roughly 83,000 clones, about 90% seen once; the top ten hold more than 7%. V lost 2 bases, J lost 3 bases, and 10 bases lay in between. The CDR3 runs to 14 residues. CDR1 SGHNT and CDR2 YENEEA come from the germline V gene. General observations from the study: Some nonresponders also had low normalized T-cell clonal expansion.

A note on this clone: The antigen is undetermined.

This TCR was recovered from an adult with an advanced solid tumor such as melanoma, head and neck, liver or kidney cancer. The chain uses TRBV11-3 and TRBJ1-1, with unresolved D. The sequencing here drew on CD4+ or CD8+ T cells sorted from blood, taken in a trial of the OX40 agonist ivuxolimab. The CDR3 DNA follows: TGTGCCAGCAGCTTAAGTATCGGGTACACTGAAGCTTTCTTT. Its translation: CASSLSIGYTEAFF.